The rows below give T cell receptor beta chains drawn from one sample of a study of cytomegalovirus exposure and HLA in healthy donors. Only in-frame clones appear in the TCRdb table, and some are missing; sequencing was by immunoSEQ multiplex PCR. The data show around 200,000 clones, roughly 85% seen once. Input material: PBMCs. These receptors originate from a woman between 50 and 59 years old in good health and CMV-seronegative. The CDR3 runs from the conserved cysteine through the conserved F or W. The D gene is left open where the match is weak.

D: NA; V: TRBV9; CDR3: CASSVEGGRGDYEQYF
D: TRBD2; V: TRBV29-1; CDR3: CSVELAGKDTQYF
D: NA; V: TRBV5-3; CDR3: CARSLGSTGSYEQYF
D: TRBD2; V: TRBV2; CDR3: CASTGGKTQYF
D: NA; V: TRBV7-9; CDR3: CASSFELQPQHF
D: TRBD1; V: TRBV4-1; CDR3: CASSLDRGTGNTIYF
D: NA; V: TRBV18; CDR3: CASSPPGGGSPLHF
D: NA; V: TRBV5-1; CDR3: CASSFHPSVEQYF
D: TRBD1; V: TRBV6-5; CDR3: CASSMDRGSYGYTF
D: NA; V: TRBV5-1; CDR3: CASSYPGSLNPNYEQYF
D: TRBD1; V: TRBV19; CDR3: CASGRTGYGNIQYF
D: TRBD2; V: TRBV7-8; CDR3: CASRPGLAGVGDSYEQYF
D: NA; V: TRBV6-1; CDR3: CASGQSRLEAFF
D: TRBD1; V: TRBV7-9; CDR3: CASSLIGTGNNNEQFF
D: NA; V: TRBV4-2; CDR3: CASSQSQATNEKLFF
D: TRBD2; V: TRBV7-8; CDR3: CASSPPLAGGNYNEQFF
D: TRBD1; V: TRBV28; CDR3: CASSMTGGGNTIYF
D: NA; V: TRBV27; CDR3: CASSLRRSTDTQYF
D: TRBD1; V: TRBV28; CDR3: CASSRTGGENQPQHF
D: TRBD2; V: TRBV13; CDR3: CASSSLAGGPTYEQYF
D: TRBD1; V: TRBV7-9; CDR3: CASSFQGTGNTEAFF
D: NA; V: TRBV10-3; CDR3: CAISAGPGNQPQHF
D: NA; V: TRBV6-4; CDR3: CASSPQGNSNQPQHF
D: TRBD2; V: TRBV7-9; CDR3: CASSFYAGENNEQFF
D: TRBD1; V: TRBV29-1; CDR3: CSAARDRGKVWTEAFF
D: TRBD2; V: TRBV2; CDR3: CASTRRVGTSGPYEQYF
D: TRBD1; V: TRBV27; CDR3: CASRDRGQTYGYTF
D: NA; V: TRBV14; CDR3: CASSQVRREETQYF
D: NA; V: TRBV6-6; CDR3: CASSTSYEQYF
D: NA; V: TRBV7-2; CDR3: CASSLSSRGNEQFF
D: TRBD1; V: TRBV19; CDR3: CASSPGTGGRYEQYF
D: NA; V: TRBV9; CDR3: CASSVGPVPSTDTQYF
D: NA; V: TRBV5-1; CDR3: CASSAREGDEKLFF
D: TRBD1; V: TRBV18; CDR3: CASSPPAGGRTGELFF
D: NA; V: TRBV28; CDR3: CASSFPALDWADTQYF
D: TRBD1; V: TRBV2; CDR3: CASSEEQGIYEQYF
D: TRBD2; V: TRBV5-1; CDR3: CASNPAGDTGELFF
D: NA; V: TRBV10-3; CDR3: CASRTPNPGVDEQYF
D: TRBD2; V: TRBV6-1; CDR3: CASSEAALASGRGYEQYF
D: NA; V: TRBV4-1; CDR3: CASSLAYLGNQPQHF
D: NA; V: TRBV27; CDR3: CASSLMGSGGNQPQHF
D: NA; V: TRBV29-1; CDR3: CSVGETGKGNQPQHF
D: TRBD1; V: TRBV19; CDR3: CASSRGQGGDQPQHF